A single sample gave rise to the 15 T cell receptor beta chains below, sequenced in a study of CD4 T cells in relation to SARS-CoV-2 and coronaviruses. Method: immunoSEQ multiplex PCR; TCRdb's copy keeps in-frame clones and lacks some. This table holds 35,000 or so clones, roughly 82% found once. Their antigens are not known. The sequenced material came from memory CD4+ T cells from PBMCs, cultured in vitro. All receptors come from an adult with COVID-19.

The chain recombines TRBV11-2 with TRBJ1-1; D remains unclear. Germline V gene sequence: CDR1 SGHAT, CDR2 FQNNGV. This CDR3 has 14 residues. Trimming stripped 0 bases from V and 3 bases from J, with 8 bases between. The CDR3 reads CASSLDLWDTEAFF. CDR3 DNA sequence: TGTGCCAGCAGCTTAGATCTCTGGGACACTGAAGCTTTCTTT.

This clone was seen more than once but under ten times. The genes are TRBV30 and TRBJ1-2, with TRBD1 as a possible D gene (5 bases). Trimming removed 4 bases from V and 1 base from J, with 13 bases in between. The CDR3 has 14 amino acids. CDR1 and CDR2 (germline): GTSNPN, SVGIG (reference sequence). The CDR3 sequence: CAWKQVPFNYGYTF. Written as DNA, the CDR3 is TGTGCCTGGAAACAGGTGCCGTTTAACTATGGCTACACCTTC.

The chain employs TRBV9 and TRBJ2-3, with TRBD2 matching over 10 bases. Germline trimming cut 3 bases from V and 0 bases from J; bases unmatched to any gene: 7. CDR3 length: 17 residues. The germline V gene encodes CDR1 SGDLS and CDR2 YYNGEE. The CDR3 DNA follows: TGTGCCAGCAGCGGCGGACTAGCGGATAGTAGCACAGATACGCAGTATTTT. Translated, it gives CASSGGLADSSTDTQYF.

The rearrangement uses TRBV27 and TRBJ2-4, with 7 bases that match TRBD1. From germline, CDR1 is MNHEY and CDR2 SMNVEV (reference sequence). V gave up 4 bases and J gave up 1 base; unmatched junction bases: 13. This CDR3 region has 18 residues. CDR3 coding DNA: TGTGCCAGCAGTTCCCGACCCTCGACAGGGACGGCCAAAAACATTCAGTACTTC. Protein: CASSSRPSTGTAKNIQYF.

This sequence joins TRBV5-1 and TRBJ1-2; unclear D gene. Germline lookup yields CDR1 SGHRS and CDR2 YFSETQ. Deletions cut 2 bases from V and 2 bases from J, with 7 bases between. This CDR3 is built from 13 residues. The DNA of the CDR3 is TGCGCCAGCAGCTTTACGATGAACTATGGCTACACCTTC. This translates into CASSFTMNYGYTF.

The V call is TRBV11-2, the J call TRBJ2-7; D ambiguous. Germline CDR1 is SGHAT and CDR2 is FQNNGV. Trimming took off 5 bases at V and 0 bases at J, with 14 bases between the two ends. The CDR3 is 15 residues long. CDR3 bases: TGTGCCAGCAGCCCCCTTGGCAGTGTCTCCTACGAGCAGTACTTC. Its protein product is CASSPLGSVSYEQYF. The complete variable domain, with remaining parts taken from reference TRBV11-2 and TRBJ2-7, reads EAGVAQSPRYKIIEKRQSVAFWCNPISGHATLYWYQQILGQGPKLLIQFQNNGVVDDSQLPKDRFSAERLKGVDSTLKIQPAKLEDSAVYLCASSPLGSVSYEQYFGPGTRLTVT.

This chain joins TRBV19 and TRBJ2-1, with D perhaps matching TRBD2 (6 bases). The CDR3 is 14 amino acids. Trimming took 5 bases from V and 0 from J, leaving 8 bases between them. CDR1 and CDR2 from the germline V gene are LNHDA and SQIVND (reference sequence). The DNA of the CDR3 is TGTGCCAGTAGTTTCGGGAGCTCCTACAATGAGCAGTTCTTC. Translated, it gives CASSFGSSYNEQFF.

The chain is built from TRBV4-1 and TRBJ1-5; tentatively, D is TRBD1 (6 bases). CDR1 MGHRA and CDR2 YSYEKL come from the germline V gene. The V end lost 0 bases, the J end lost 9 bases, and 18 bases lay between the germline ends. The CDR3 length is 16 residues. The CDR3 DNA follows: TGCGCCAGCAGCCAAGAATTCCAGGGGCAGATGCGGCCCCAGCATTTT. It yields the protein CASSQEFQGQMRPQHF.

V is TRBV28 and J is TRBJ2-3; 8 bases are a match to TRBD2. Trimming removed 6 bases from V and 5 bases from J; junction bases left unmatched: 7. The germline CDR1 and CDR2 sequences are MDHEN and SYDVKM. The CDR3 is made up of 14 amino acids. The DNA of the CDR3 is TGTGCCAGCAGCTCCCGACTAGCGCGAGATACGCAGTATTTT. Translating gives CASSSRLARDTQYF. The full variable domain, its missing parts supplied by reference TRBV28 and TRBJ2-3, is DVKVTQSSRYLVKRTGEKVFLECVQDMDHENMFWYRQDPGLGLRLIYFSYDVKMKEKGDIPEGYSVSREKKERFSLILESASTNQTSMYLCASSSRLARDTQYFGPGTRLTVL.

This chain connects TRBV5-1 to TRBJ1-4; 7 bases map to TRBD1. The trim removed 0 bases at V and 5 bases at J, leaving 1 base unmatched. CDR3 size: 14 residues. Per the germline V gene, CDR1 is SGHRS and CDR2 is YFSETQ. The CDR3 DNA reads as TGCGCCAGCAGCTTGGGGACAGGCAATGAAAAACTGTTTTTT. Protein sequence: CASSLGTGNEKLFF.

The V and J genes are TRBV27 and TRBJ1-2; 11 bases are shared with TRBD1. The V gene end was trimmed by 5 bases and the J gene end by 8 bases; junction bases not matched to a gene: 13. Germline V lookup: CDR1 MNHEY, CDR2 SMNVEV (reference sequence). The CDR3 length is 16 residues. The CDR3, as DNA: TGTGCCAGCAGTCCGAGCGGACAGGGGGCGCTGGGGGGCTACACCTTC. Translating gives CASSPSGQGALGGYTF.

The chain has TRBV28 and TRBJ2-2; a possible D gene is TRBD2 (6 bases). The germline V and J ends were trimmed by 7 bases and 1 base, with 7 bases remaining between them. Germline V gene sequence: CDR1 MDHEN, CDR2 SYDVKM. This CDR3 has 13 residues. The CDR3 loop reads CASKTRNTGELFF. The CDR3 DNA sequence: TGTGCCAGCAAGACTAGGAACACCGGGGAGCTGTTTTTT. Together with reference TRBV28 and TRBJ2-2, the CDR3 gives the full variable domain: DVKVTQSSRYLVKRTGEKVFLECVQDMDHENMFWYRQDPGLGLRLIYFSYDVKMKEKGDIPEGYSVSREKKERFSLILESASTNQTSMYLCASKTRNTGELFFGEGSRLTVL.

This clone occurred once. The V call is TRBV20-1, the J call TRBJ2-3; 10 bases line up with TRBD2. CDR3 length equals 15 residues. V lost 3 bases, J lost 4 bases, and 7 bases stayed unmatched. CDR1 and CDR2 (germline): DFQATT, SNEGSKA (reference sequence). In DNA, the CDR3 is TGCAGTGCTAGTGACCCGCTAGCGGGAGCAGATACGCAGTATTTT. Its protein product is CSASDPLAGADTQYF.

The chain couples TRBV6-4 to TRBJ1-2, with 11 nucleotides matching TRBD1. Germline loops: CDR1 MRHNA, CDR2 SNTAGT. J lost 6 bases, V lost 1 base, and 10 bases had no gene match. The CDR3 runs to 17 residues. The CDR3 bases are TGTGCCAGCAGTGACTTCTACCGGGACAGGGGGATCGATGGCTACACCTTC. Translation gives CASSDFYRDRGIDGYTF.

This clone has only one observation. The rearrangement uses TRBV11-2 and TRBJ2-3; possibly TRBD1 or TRBD2 for D (5 bases each). This CDR3 has 16 amino acids. Germline V gene data show CDR1 as SGHAT and CDR2 as FQNNGV. Trimming stripped 1 base from V and 2 bases from J, with 13 bases between. CDR3 in DNA: TGTGCCAGCAGCTTAGGTGAGGGGTTCGTCACAGATACGCAGTATTTT. It codes for CASSLGEGFVTDTQYF.